These 5 T cell receptor beta chains originate from one sample sequenced in a study of regulatory T cells in long-lasting Graves disease. As for time point: newly diagnosed GD, antithyroid drugs for less than 3 months. PBMCs provided the RNA from which the TCR library was made. CDR3 regions were amplified by Arm-PCR using iRepertoire HTBI primers to build TCR beta libraries. TCRdb re-derived calls from the multiplex PCR reads in MiXCR, one entry per CDR3 protein. The sample consists of 360,000 or so distinct CDR3 sequences, 15% to 20% of them appearing once. The same data also contributed to another study, on T cells in Graves' hyperthyroidism and ophthalmopathy.

The specimen comprised peripheral blood mononuclear cells (PBMCs), sampled at new diagnosis, from a patient treated with antithyroid drugs. The receptor set was obtained from a woman aged 18-30 years with Graves disease.

This clonotype was seen many times. V gene TRBV28 combines with J gene TRBJ2-7; 10 bases align to TRBD1. Germline trimming cut 1 base from V and 2 bases from J; bases unmatched to any gene: 5. CDR1 and CDR2 (germline): MDHEN, SYDVKM. The CDR3 is made up of 16 amino acids. The CDR3 DNA reads TGTGCCAGCAGTTTATTCCCTGGACAGGGGGCCTACGAGCAGTACTTC. Its protein is CASSLFPGQGAYEQYF.

This clonotype has more than one count but fewer than ten. The J gene is TRBJ2-3, the V gene TRBV6-1; tentatively, D is TRBD2 (6 bases). The CDR3 has 14 residues. Per the germline V gene, CDR1 is MNHNS and CDR2 is SASEGT. Trimming left V 6 bases short and J 6 bases short, with 16 bases between. The CDR3, as DNA: TGTGCCAGCAGAAGACTAGGAGGAGCTGATACGCAGTATTTT. This encodes CASRRLGGADTQYF.

The V call is TRBV7-3, the J call TRBJ2-1; D may be TRBD2 (5 bases). Trimming stripped 1 base from V and 3 bases from J, with 10 bases between. CDR3 size: 15 residues. Germline CDR1 is SGHTA and CDR2 is FQGTGA. The CDR3, as DNA: TGTGCCAGCAGCTTAATCGCTAGCAGCTACAATGAGCAGTTCTTC. It yields the protein CASSLIASSYNEQFF.

This clonotype occurred a few times. Sequence at one end of the junction differs from germline and may be a read error. The genes are TRBV11-2 and TRBJ1-4; D remains unclear. The CDR3 runs to 14 residues. CDR1 is SGHAT, CDR2 FQNNGV, per germline. CDR3 nucleotides: TGTGCCAGCAGCTTAGACACTCTTAATGAAGAACTGTTTTTT. This codes for CASSLDTLNEELFF.

The sample holds many counts of this clonotype. The chain joins TRBV12-3 or TRBV12-4 to TRBJ1-1; perhaps TRBD1 as D (6 bases). The CDR3 loop spans 16 amino acids. The V end was cut by 4 bases, the J end by 5 bases, with 20 bases between. Here the CDR3 reads CASSWILGGRVTEAFF. In DNA, the CDR3 is TGTGCCAGCAGTTGGATCCTGGGGGGGCGCGTGACTGAAGCTTTCTTT.